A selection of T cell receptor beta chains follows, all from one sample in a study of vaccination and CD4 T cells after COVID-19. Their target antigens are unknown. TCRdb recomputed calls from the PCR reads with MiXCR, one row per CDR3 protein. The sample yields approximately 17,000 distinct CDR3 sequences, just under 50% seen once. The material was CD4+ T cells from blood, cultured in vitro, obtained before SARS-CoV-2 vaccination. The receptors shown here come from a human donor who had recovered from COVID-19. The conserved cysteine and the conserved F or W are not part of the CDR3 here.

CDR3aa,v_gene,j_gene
ASSLTGSNGYT,TRBV6-4,TRBJ1-2
ASRARRDPVNTIY,TRBV27,TRBJ1-3
ASSLGAQSPLH,TRBV7-2,TRBJ1-6
AISSDTNYGYT,TRBV10-3,TRBJ1-2
ATRGRHEQY,TRBV6-1,TRBJ2-7
ASSAAGSYFLNTEAF,TRBV7-8,TRBJ1-1
ASSIALDEVGETQY,TRBV19,TRBJ2-5
ASSSRAGVPYEQY,TRBV7-2,TRBJ2-7
ATQPGHINQPQH,TRBV15,TRBJ1-5
ASSARGPSTEAF,TRBV28,TRBJ1-1
ASGRVDEKLF,TRBV25-1,TRBJ1-4
ASSSPAAGGYT,TRBV6-5,TRBJ1-2
ASRSGQGATNEKLF,TRBV11-2,TRBJ1-4
ATSSGTALQY,TRBV15,TRBJ2-7
ASSLGRQVDAF,TRBV11-3,TRBJ1-1
ASSEAVYSTYEQY,TRBV6-1,TRBJ2-7
ASSESPNSPLH,TRBV7-3,TRBJ1-6
ANSLGTGWGQPQH,TRBV11-2,TRBJ1-5
SVGGERTGANYGYT,TRBV29-1,TRBJ1-2
ASRADRVDTQY,TRBV11-3,TRBJ2-3
ASSTDRGQTEAF,TRBV27,TRBJ1-1
ASSPPGMNTEAF,TRBV7-2,TRBJ1-1
ASSRGGNTEAF,TRBV2,TRBJ1-1
ASSSASGSYYEQY,TRBV7-2,TRBJ2-7
ASSQDVDGPNYGYT,TRBV4-2,TRBJ1-2
ASSFMGTVVYGYT,TRBV5-6,TRBJ1-2
ASSLSRGTEAF,TRBV7-9,TRBJ1-1
ASEEFRGDGYT,TRBV2,TRBJ1-2
ASSLGLLANTGELF,TRBV6-1,TRBJ2-2
ASSSPGTGAGNTIY,TRBV19,TRBJ1-3
ASSIGTAKNSPLH,TRBV6-2/TRBV6-3,TRBJ1-6
SAGDWGNQPQH,TRBV20-1,TRBJ1-5
SAKAGLAGGWETQY,TRBV20-1,TRBJ2-5
SAASLSGTGDEQY,TRBV20-1,TRBJ2-7
ASRSWGAGDQPQH,TRBV19,TRBJ1-5
ASSMTGHSGNTIY,TRBV19,TRBJ1-3
SASRGKSYNEQF,TRBV20-1,TRBJ2-1
ASSFTRGETQY,TRBV7-7,TRBJ2-5
AWSVLGRGQQPQH,TRBV30,TRBJ1-5
SAWHSEAF,TRBV20-1,TRBJ1-1
ASSRMGDTEAF,TRBV19,TRBJ1-1
SARGVGTDTQY,TRBV20-1,TRBJ2-3
ASSELRDTGELF,TRBV2,TRBJ2-2
ASSPRTVGKLF,TRBV7-4,TRBJ1-4
ASSDKRGNTEAF,TRBV25-1,TRBJ1-1
ASSSGDIGYT,TRBV6-5,TRBJ1-2
AGHRDRGELGGYT,TRBV2,TRBJ1-2
ATSRDITSSYNEQF,TRBV15,TRBJ2-1
ASSTTGSGETQY,TRBV19,TRBJ2-5
SARQGHEQF,TRBV20-1,TRBJ2-1